The T cell receptor beta chain described here comes from a study of CD8 T cells in Susac syndrome. This clonotype appeared a single time. This CDR3 comprises 13 residues. V lost 4 bases and J lost 3, with 12 bases in between. Germline V gene lookup returns CDR1 DFQATT and CDR2 SNEGSKA (reference sequence). The multiple sclerosis controls were treatment-naive patients with relapsing-remitting disease that was stable or active. Negative isolation yielded the CD8+ and CD4+ T cells, while FACS enriched the TEMRA cells. cDNA came from around 0.54 to 1 ug RNA primed by random hexamers. Amplification of the TCR beta CDR3 was carried out by immunoSEQ multiplex PCR, which spanned a total of 54 Vbeta and 13 Jbeta segments. TCRdb redid the calling of the immunoSEQ multiplex PCR reads with MiXCR, one entry per CDR3 protein. The sample has approximately 270,000 distinct CDR3 sequences, around 95% seen once; the top ten hold about 0.071%.

The source material was CD4+ T cells from PBMCs. This sequence joins TRBV20-1 and TRBJ1-1; D is perhaps TRBD1 (5 bases). This clonotype originated in a human donor with multiple sclerosis. The chain's CDR3 is CSAMRGIDTEAFF. CDR3 sequence (DNA): TGCAGTGCTATGAGGGGAATCGACACTGAAGCTTTCTTT.